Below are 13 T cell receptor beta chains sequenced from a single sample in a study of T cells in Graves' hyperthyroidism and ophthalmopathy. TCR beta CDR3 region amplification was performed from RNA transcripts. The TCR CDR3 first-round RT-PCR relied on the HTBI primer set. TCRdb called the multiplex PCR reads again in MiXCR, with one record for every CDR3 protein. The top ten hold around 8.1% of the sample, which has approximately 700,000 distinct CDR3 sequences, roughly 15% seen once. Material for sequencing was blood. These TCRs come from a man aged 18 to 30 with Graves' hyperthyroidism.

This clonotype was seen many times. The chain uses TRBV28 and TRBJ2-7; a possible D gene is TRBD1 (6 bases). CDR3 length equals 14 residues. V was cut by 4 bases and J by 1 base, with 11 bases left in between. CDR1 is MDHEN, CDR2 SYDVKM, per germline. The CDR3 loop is CASSWTVGSYEQYF. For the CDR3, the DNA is TGTGCCAGCAGTTGGACAGTAGGATCCTACGAGCAGTACTTC.

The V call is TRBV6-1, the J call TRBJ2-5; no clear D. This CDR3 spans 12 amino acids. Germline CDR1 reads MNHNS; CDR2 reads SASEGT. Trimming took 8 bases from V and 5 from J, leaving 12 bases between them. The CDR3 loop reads CASGRLLETQYF. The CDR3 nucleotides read TGTGCCAGCGGACGCCTATTGGAGACCCAGTACTTC.

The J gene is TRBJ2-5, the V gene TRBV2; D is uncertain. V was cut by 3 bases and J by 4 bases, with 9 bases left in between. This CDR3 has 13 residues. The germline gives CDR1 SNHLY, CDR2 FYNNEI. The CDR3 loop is CASSDPPGETQYF. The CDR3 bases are TGTGCCAGCAGTGACCCCCCGGGAGAGACCCAGTACTTC.

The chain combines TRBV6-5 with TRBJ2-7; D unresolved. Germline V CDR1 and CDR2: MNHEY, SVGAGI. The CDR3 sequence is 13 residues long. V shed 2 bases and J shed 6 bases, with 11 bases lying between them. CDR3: CASSYGFQTEQYF. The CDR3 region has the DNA TGTGCCAGCAGTTACGGCTTCCAGACCGAGCAGTACTTC.

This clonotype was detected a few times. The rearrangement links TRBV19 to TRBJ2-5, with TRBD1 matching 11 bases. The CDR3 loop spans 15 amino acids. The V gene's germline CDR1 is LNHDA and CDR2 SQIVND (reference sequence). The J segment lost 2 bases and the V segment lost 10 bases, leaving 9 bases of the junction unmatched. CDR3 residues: CATRAGQGVQETQYF. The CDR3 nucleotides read TGTGCCACCCGAGCGGGACAGGGGGTACAAGAGACCCAGTACTTC.

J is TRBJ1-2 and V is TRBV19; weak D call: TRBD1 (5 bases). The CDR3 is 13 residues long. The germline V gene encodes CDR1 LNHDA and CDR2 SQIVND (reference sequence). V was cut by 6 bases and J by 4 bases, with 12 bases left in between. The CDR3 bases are TGTGCCAGTAGGGGAGGGACCTCCTATGGCTACACCTTC. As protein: CASRGGTSYGYTF. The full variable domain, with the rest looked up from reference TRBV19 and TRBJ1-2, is DGGITQSPKYLFRKEGQNVTLSCEQNLNHDAMYWYRQDPGQGLRLIYYSQIVNDFQKGDIAEGYSVSREKKESFPLTVTSAQKNPTAFYLCASRGGTSYGYTFGSGTRLTVV.

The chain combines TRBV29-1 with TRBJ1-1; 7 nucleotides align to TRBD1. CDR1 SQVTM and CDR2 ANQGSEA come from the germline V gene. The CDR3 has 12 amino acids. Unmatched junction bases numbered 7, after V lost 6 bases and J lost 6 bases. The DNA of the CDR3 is TGCAGCGTGTTTTACAGGGGTTCTGAAGCTTTCTTT. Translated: CSVFYRGSEAFF.

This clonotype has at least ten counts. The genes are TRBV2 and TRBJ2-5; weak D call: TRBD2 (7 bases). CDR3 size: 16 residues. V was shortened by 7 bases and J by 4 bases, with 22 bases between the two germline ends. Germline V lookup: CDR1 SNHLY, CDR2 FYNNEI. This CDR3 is CASNQRGHPGGETQYF. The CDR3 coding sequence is TGTGCCAGCAACCAGCGGGGACATCCTGGGGGAGAGACCCAGTACTTC.

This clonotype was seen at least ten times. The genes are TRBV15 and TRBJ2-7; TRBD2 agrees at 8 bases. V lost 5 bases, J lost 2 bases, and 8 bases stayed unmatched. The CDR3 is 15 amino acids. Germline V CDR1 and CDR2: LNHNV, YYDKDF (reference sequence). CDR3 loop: CATSLSGSRTYEQYF. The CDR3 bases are TGTGCCACCAGCTTAAGCGGGAGTAGGACCTACGAGCAGTACTTC.

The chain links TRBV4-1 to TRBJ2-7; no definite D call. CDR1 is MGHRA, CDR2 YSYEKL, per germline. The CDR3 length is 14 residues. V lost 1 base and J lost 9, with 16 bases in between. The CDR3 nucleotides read TGCGCCAGCAGCCAAGCAGGCAGTTCCATCGGGCAGTACTTC. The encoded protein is CASSQAGSSIGQYF.

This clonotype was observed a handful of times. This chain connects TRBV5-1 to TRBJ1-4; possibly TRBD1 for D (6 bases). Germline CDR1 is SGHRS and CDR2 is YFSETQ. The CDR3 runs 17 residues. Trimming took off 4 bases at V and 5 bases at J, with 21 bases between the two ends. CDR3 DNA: TGCGCCAGCAGCCCACTCCCCGGGGGCGGGGGAAATGAAAAACTGTTTTTT. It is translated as CASSPLPGGGGNEKLFF.

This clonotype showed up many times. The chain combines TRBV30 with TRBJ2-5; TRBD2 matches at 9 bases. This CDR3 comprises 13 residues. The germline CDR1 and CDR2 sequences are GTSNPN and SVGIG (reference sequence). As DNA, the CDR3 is TGTGCTCACTCCTGGGCGGGAGGGGAGACCCAGTACTTC. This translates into CAHSWAGGETQYF.

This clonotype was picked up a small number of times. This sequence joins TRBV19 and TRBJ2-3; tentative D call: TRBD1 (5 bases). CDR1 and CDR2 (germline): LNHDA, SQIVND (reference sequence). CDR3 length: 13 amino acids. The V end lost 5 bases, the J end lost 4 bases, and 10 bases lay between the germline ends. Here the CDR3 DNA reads TGTGCCAGTAGTGTGACAGTGGCAGATACGCAGTATTTT. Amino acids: CASSVTVADTQYF.